These T cell receptor beta chains were read from a single sample in a study of blood T cell repertoires in COVID-19. Generated by immunoSEQ multiplex PCR, the TCRdb table keeps only in-frame clones and is missing some. The sample has over 200,000 clones; approximately 90% are singletons. Material for sequencing was peripheral blood. These receptors were obtained from a man in his fifties or sixties with COVID-19, enrolled during active disease. CDR3s include the opening cysteine and the closing phenylalanine or tryptophan. A D gene is named only where the DNA matches it firmly. Some rows mark clone size as missing; the rest say once, few, many or name a class of expanded clone.

TRBJ2-5 - TRBV30 - 13 CAWNRPGLETQYF TGTGCCTGGAACCGCCCAGGGCTCGAGACCCAGTACTTC
TRBJ2-2 - TRBV27 - 18 CASSLRSLSGAHTGELFF TGTGCCAGCAGTTTGAGATCGCTCTCTGGGGCCCACACCGGGGAGCTGTTTTTT
TRBJ2-7 TRBD1 TRBV19 - 15 CASSADRDRVYEQYF TGTGCCAGTAGTGCCGACCGGGACAGGGTCTACGAGCAGTACTTC
TRBJ1-3 TRBD1 TRBV24-1 - 15 CATRGQGPSGNTIYF TGTGCCACCAGGGGACAGGGGCCGTCTGGAAACACCATATATTTT
TRBJ2-3 - TRBV4-3 - 13 CASSQGRPDTQYF TGCGCCAGCAGCCAAGGGAGGCCGGATACGCAGTATTTT
TRBJ1-2 - TRBV20-1 - 13 CSASSGVNYGYTF TGCAGTGCTAGTTCGGGAGTAAACTATGGCTACACCTTC
TRBJ2-3 - TRBV18 - 16 CASSPTAPAGTDTQYF TGTGCCAGCTCACCAACGGCCCCGGCGGGTACAGATACGCAGTATTTT
TRBJ1-5 - TRBV18 - 16 CASSQGTPDSNQPQHF TGTGCCAGCTCCCAGGGGACACCGGATAGCAATCAGCCCCAGCATTTT
TRBJ2-5 TRBD2 TRBV5-6 few 13 CASSWTSGETQYF TGTGCCAGCAGCTGGACTAGCGGAGAGACCCAGTACTTC
TRBJ1-5 - TRBV3-1/TRBV3-2 - 16 CASSQGGWLRNQPQHF TGTGCCAGCAGCCAAGGTGGCTGGCTGCGCAATCAGCCCCAGCATTTT
TRBJ1-5 - TRBV12-5 few 16 CASGLVLSYSNQPQHF TGTGCTAGTGGTTTGGTACTTAGTTATAGCAATCAGCCCCAGCATTTT
TRBJ1-1 - TRBV6-6 - 13 CASSYGQGWVAFF TGTGCCAGCAGCTACGGGCAGGGCTGGGTAGCTTTCTTT
TRBJ2-3 TRBD2 TRBV7-3 - 18 CASSSTTSGKTSTDTQYF TGTGCCAGCAGCTCCACGACTAGCGGGAAGACTAGCACAGATACGCAGTATTTT
TRBJ2-7 TRBD2 TRBV9 - 15 CASSVEAGGSYEQYF TGTGCCAGCAGCGTAGAAGCGGGGGGGTCCTACGAGCAGTACTTC
TRBJ1-1 - TRBV7-9 once 12 CASSTETAEAFF TGTGCCAGCAGCACAGAGACCGCTGAAGCTTTCTTT
TRBJ1-1 TRBD1 TRBV18 - 13 CASLRQGGTEAFF TGTGCCAGTCTCCGACAGGGTGGAACTGAAGCTTTCTTT
TRBJ2-1 - TRBV5-1 - 16 CASSLGLSPGYNEQFF TGCGCCAGCAGCTTGGGTCTATCCCCGGGGTACAATGAGCAGTTCTTC
TRBJ2-2 TRBD1 TRBV9 - 16 CASSIRDRANTGELFF TGTGCCAGCAGCATCCGGGACAGGGCGAACACCGGGGAGCTGTTTTTT
TRBJ2-7 - TRBV23-1 - 14 CAPGERGGNYEQYF TGCGCCCCGGGAGAGAGAGGGGGCAACTACGAGCAGTACTTC
TRBJ2-3 - TRBV11-2 - 17 CASSLESGAPNTDTQYF TGTGCCAGCAGCTTAGAGTCAGGGGCCCCCAACACAGATACGCAGTATTTT
TRBJ1-5 - TRBV30 - 15 CAWSEAAYSNQPQHF TGTGCCTGGAGTGAGGCGGCATATAGCAATCAGCCCCAGCATTTT
TRBJ2-3 TRBD2 TRBV27 - 13 CASSQSDGRPQYF TGTGCCAGCAGCCAGAGCGACGGGAGGCCGCAGTATTTT
TRBJ2-7 TRBD1 TRBV7-6 - 12 CASSRTQGEQYF TGTGCCAGCAGCAGAACACAGGGGGAGCAGTACTTC
TRBJ1-6 - TRBV28 once 14 CASKTLASWSPLHF TGTGCCAGCAAAACCCTAGCGAGTTGGTCACCCCTCCACTTT
TRBJ1-4 TRBD1 TRBV27 - 17 CASSTNKPGQGAEKLFF TGTGCCAGCAGTACAAATAAACCGGGACAGGGCGCTGAAAAACTGTTTTTT